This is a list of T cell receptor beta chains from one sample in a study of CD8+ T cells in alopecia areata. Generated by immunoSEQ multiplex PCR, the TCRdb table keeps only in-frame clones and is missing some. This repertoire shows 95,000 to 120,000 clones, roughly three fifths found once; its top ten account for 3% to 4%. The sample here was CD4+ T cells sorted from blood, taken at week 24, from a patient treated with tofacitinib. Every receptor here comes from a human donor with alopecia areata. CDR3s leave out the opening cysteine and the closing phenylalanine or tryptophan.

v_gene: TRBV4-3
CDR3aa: ASSQDPYGELF

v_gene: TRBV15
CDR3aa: ATSRDKGGVSGNTIY

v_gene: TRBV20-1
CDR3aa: SASDGYGYT

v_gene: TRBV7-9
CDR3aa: ASSLGTSAEAF

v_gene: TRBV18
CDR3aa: ASSPGYGDTEAF

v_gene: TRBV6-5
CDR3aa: ASSPRTGNNSPLH

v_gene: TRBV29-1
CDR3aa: SVGDRGYEQY

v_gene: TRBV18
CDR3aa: ASSPDSMGQPQH

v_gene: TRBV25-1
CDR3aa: ASSEPQGLDTDTQY

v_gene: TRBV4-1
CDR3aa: ASSRAGLVLAKNIQY

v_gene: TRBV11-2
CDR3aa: ASSLDRQAQY

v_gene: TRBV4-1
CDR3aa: ASSAQGNTEAF

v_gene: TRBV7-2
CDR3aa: ASSSRGETQY

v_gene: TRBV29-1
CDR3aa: SGGSAGGYT

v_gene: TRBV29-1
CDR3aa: SVGGVYEQY

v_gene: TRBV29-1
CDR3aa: SVEAGPRAGELF

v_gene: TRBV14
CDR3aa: ASSQYDYGYT

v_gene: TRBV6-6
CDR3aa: ASSRSETQY

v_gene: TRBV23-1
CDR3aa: ASTRDSTYNEQF

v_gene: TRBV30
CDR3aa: AWSVGGGPGYT

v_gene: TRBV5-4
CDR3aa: ASSLGGSTDTQY

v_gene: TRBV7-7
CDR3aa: ASSPGTPNTGELF